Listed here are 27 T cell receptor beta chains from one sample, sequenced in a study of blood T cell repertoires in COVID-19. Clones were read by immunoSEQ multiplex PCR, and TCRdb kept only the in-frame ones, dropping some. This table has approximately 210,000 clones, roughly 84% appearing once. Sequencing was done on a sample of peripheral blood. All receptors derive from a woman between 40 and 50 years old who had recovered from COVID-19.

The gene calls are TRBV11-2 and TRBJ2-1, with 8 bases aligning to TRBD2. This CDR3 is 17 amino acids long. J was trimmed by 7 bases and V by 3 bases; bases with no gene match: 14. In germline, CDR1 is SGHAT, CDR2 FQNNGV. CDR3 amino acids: CASSFSVRGRWENEQFF. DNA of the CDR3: TGTGCCAGCAGCTTTTCAGTTCGCGGGAGGTGGGAAAATGAGCAGTTCTTC.

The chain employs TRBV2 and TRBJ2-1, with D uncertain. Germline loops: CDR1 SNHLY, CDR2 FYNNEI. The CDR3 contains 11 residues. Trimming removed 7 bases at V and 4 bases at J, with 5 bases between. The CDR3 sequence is CASNPYNEQFF. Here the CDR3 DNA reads TGTGCCAGCAATCCGTACAATGAGCAGTTCTTC.

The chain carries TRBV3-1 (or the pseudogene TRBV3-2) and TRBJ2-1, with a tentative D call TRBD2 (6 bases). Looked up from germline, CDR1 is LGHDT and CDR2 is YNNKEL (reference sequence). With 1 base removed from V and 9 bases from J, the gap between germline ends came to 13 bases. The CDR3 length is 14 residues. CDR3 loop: CASSQAKLASEQFF. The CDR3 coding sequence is TGTGCCAGCAGCCAAGCGAAACTAGCTTCTGAGCAGTTCTTC.

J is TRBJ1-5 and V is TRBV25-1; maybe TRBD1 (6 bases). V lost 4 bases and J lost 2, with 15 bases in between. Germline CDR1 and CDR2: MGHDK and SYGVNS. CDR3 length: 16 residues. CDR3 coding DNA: TGTGCCAGCAGTGCCCAGGACAGCTTCGGCAATCAGCCCCAGCATTTT. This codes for CASSAQDSFGNQPQHF.

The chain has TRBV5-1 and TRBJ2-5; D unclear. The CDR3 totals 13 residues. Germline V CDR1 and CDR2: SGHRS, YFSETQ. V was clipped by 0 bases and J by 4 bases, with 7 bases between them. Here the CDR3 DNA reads TGCGCCAGCAGCTTGGGTAATCGAGAGACCCAGTACTTC. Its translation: CASSLGNRETQYF. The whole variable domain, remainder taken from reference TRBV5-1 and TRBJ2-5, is KAGVTQTPRYLIKTRGQQVTLSCSPISGHRSVSWYQQTPGQGLQFLFEYFSETQRNKGNFPGRFSGRQFSNSRSEMNVSTLELGDSALYLCASSLGNRETQYFGPGTRLLVL.

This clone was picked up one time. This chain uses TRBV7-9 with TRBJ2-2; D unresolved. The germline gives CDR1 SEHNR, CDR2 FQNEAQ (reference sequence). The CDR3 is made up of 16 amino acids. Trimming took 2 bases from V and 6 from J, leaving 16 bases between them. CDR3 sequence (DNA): TGTGCCAGCAGCTTAATCATGGTCAGGTACCCCGGGGAGCTGTTTTTT. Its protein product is CASSLIMVRYPGELFF.

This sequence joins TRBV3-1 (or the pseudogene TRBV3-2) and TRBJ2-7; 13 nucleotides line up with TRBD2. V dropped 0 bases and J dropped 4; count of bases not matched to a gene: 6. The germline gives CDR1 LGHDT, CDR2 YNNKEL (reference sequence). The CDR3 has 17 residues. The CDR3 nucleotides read TGTGCCAGCAGCCAAGAGGCACTAGCGGGAGGGCCGTACGAGCAGTACTTC. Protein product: CASSQEALAGGPYEQYF.

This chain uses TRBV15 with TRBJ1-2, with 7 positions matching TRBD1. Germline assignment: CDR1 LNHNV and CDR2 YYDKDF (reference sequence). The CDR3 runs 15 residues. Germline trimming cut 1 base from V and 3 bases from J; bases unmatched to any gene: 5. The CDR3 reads CATSRVGTADYGYTF. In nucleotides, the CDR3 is TGTGCCACCAGCAGAGTCGGGACAGCAGACTATGGCTACACCTTC.

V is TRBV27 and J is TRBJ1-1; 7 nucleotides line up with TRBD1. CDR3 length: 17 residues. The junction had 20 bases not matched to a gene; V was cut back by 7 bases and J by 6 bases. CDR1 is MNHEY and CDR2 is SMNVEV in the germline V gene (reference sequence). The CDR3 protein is CASTTSPRTGRPSEAFF. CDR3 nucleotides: TGTGCCAGCACCACCAGTCCACGGACAGGACGGCCCTCTGAAGCTTTCTTT.

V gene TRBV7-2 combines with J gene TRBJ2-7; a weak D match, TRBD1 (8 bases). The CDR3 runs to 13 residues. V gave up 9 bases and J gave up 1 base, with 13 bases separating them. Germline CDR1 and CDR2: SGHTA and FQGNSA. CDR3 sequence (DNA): TGTGCCAGTAACAGGGGGGGGTCCTACGAGCAGTACTTC. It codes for CASNRGGSYEQYF.

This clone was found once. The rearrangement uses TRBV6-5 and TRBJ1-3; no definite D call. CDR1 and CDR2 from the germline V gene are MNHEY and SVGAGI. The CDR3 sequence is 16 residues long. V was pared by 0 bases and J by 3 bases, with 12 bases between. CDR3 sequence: CASSYSKQSHGNTIYF. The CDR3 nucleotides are TGTGCCAGCAGTTACTCGAAACAGTCTCATGGAAACACCATATATTTT.

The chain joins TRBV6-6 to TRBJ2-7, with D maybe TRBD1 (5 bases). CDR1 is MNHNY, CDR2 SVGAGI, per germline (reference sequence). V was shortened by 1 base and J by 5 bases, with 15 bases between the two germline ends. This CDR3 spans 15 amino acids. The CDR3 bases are TGTGCCAGCAGTTACTTAGGCGGTCAAGGGGACGAGCAGTACTTC. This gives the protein CASSYLGGQGDEQYF.

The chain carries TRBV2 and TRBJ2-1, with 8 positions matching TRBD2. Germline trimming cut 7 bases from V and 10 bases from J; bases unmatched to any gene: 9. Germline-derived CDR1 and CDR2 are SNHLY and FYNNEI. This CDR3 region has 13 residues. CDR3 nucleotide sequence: TGTGCCAGCAAACTAGCGGCAGCCACGGAGCAGTTCTTC. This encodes CASKLAAATEQFF. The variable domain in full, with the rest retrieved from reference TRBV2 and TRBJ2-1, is EPEVTQTPSHQVTQMGQEVILRCVPISNHLYFYWYRQILGQKVEFLVSFYNNEISEKSEIFDDQFSVERPDGSNFTLKIRSTKLEDSAMYFCASKLAAATEQFFGPGTRLTVL.

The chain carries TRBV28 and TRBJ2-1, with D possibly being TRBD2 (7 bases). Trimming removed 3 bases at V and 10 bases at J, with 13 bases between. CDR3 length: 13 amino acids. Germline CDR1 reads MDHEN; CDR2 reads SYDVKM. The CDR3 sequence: CASSFRGAREQFF. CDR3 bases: TGTGCCAGCAGTTTTCGGGGGGCGCGGGAGCAGTTCTTC.

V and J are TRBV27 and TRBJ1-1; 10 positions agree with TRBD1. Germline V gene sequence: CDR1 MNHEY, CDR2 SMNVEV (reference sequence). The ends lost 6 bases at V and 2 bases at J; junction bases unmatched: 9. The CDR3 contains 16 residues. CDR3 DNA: TGTGCCAGCAGCGCCGAAGACAGGGGGCCTAACACTGAAGCTTTCTTT. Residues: CASSAEDRGPNTEAFF.

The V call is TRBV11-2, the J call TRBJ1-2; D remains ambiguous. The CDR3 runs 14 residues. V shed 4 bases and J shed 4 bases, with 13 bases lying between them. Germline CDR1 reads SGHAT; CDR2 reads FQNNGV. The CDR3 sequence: CASSSGMEFYGYTF. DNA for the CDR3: TGTGCCAGCAGCTCCGGTATGGAGTTCTATGGCTACACCTTC.

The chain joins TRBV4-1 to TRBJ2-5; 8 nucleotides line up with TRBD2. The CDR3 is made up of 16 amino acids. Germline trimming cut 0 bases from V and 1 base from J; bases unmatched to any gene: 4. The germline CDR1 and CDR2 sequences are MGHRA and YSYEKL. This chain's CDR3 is CASSQDSTSGQETQYF. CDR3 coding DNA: TGCGCCAGCAGCCAAGACTCAACTAGCGGCCAAGAGACCCAGTACTTC.

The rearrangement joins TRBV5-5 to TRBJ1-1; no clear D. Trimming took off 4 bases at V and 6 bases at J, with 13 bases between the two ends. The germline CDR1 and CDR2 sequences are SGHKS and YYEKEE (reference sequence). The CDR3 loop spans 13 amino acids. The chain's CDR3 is CASSPVGRAEAFF. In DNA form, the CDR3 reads TGTGCCAGCAGCCCGGTCGGGAGGGCTGAAGCTTTCTTT.

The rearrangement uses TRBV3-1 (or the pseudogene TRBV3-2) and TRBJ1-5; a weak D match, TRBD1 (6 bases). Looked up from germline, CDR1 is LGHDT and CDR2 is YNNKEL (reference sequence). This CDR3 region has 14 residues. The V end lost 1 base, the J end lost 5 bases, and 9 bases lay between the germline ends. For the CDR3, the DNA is TGTGCCAGCAGCCAAGCCGAGGGGGATCAGCCCCAGCATTTT. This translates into CASSQAEGDQPQHF.

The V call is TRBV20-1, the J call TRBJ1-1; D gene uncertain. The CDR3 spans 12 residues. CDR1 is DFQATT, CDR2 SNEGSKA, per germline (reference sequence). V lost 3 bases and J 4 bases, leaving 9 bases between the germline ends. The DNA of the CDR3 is TGCAGTGCTAGTGTTAGTACCACTGAAGCTTTCTTT. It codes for CSASVSTTEAFF.

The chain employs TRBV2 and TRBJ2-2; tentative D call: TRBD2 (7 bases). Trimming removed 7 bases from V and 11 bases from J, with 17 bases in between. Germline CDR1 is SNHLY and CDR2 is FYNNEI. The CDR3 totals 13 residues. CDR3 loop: CASTLGGAIELFF. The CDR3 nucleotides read TGTGCCAGCACCCTGGGGGGGGCTATAGAGCTGTTTTTT.

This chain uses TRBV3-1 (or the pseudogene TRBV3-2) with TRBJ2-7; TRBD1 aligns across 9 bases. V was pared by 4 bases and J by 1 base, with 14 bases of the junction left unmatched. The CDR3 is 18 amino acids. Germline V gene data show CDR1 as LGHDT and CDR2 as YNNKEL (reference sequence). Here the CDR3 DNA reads TGTGCCAGCAGCCTTGACTTCGGGGGGACAGGGTTTTCCTACGAGCAGTACTTC. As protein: CASSLDFGGTGFSYEQYF.

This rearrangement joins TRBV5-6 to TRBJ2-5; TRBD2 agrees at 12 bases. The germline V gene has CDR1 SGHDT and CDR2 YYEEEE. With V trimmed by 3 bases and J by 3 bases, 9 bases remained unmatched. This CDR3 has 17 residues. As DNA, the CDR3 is TGTGCCAGCAGCTGGGGACCCAGGACTAGCGGGGAAGAGACCCAGTACTTC. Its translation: CASSWGPRTSGEETQYF.

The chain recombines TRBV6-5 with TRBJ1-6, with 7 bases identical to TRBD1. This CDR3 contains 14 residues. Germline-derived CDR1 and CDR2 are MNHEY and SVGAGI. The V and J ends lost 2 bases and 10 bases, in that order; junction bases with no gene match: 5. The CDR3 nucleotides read TGTGCCAGCAGTTACACCAGGGGGGTATCACCCCTCCACTTT. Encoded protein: CASSYTRGVSPLHF.

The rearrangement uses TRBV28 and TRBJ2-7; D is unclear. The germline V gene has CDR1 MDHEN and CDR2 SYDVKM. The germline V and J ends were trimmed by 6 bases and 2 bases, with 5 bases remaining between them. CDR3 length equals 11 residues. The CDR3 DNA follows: TGTGCCAGCAGCATCACCTACGAGCAGTACTTC. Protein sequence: CASSITYEQYF.

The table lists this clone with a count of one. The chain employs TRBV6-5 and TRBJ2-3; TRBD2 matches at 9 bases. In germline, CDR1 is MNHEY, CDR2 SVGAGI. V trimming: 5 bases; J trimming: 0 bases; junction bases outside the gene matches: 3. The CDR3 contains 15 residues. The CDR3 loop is CASSHLAGSTDTQYF. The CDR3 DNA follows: TGTGCCAGCAGTCACCTAGCGGGGAGCACAGATACGCAGTATTTT.

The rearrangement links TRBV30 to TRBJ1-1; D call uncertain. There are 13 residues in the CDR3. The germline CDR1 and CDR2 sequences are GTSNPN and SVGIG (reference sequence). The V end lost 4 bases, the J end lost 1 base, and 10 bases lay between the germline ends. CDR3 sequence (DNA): TGTGCCTGGAACGGACGGGAGAACACTGAAGCTTTCTTT. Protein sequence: CAWNGRENTEAFF.